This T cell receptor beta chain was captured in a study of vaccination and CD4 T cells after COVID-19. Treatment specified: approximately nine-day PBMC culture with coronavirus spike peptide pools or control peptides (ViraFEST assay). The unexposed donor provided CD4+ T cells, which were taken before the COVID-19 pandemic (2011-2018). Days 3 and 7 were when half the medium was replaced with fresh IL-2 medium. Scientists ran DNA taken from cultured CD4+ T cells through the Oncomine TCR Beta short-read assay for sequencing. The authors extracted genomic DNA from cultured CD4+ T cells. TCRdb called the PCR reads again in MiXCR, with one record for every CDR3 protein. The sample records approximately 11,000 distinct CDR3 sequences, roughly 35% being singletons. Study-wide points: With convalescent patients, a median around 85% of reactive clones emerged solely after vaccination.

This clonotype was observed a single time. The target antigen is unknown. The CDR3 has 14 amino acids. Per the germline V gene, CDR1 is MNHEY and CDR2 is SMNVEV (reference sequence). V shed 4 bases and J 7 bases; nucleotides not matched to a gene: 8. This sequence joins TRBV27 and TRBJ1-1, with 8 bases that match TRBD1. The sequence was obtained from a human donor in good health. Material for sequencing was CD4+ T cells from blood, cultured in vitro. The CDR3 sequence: CASSSPLDRGEAFF. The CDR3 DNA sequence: TGTGCCAGCAGTTCCCCGCTTGACAGGGGTGAAGCTTTCTTT.